This T cell receptor beta chain was profiled in a study of T-cell reconstitution after alpha-beta-depleted transplantation in children. For TCRbeta, the library was prepared with unique molecular identifiers. Each CDR3 protein is one row after TCRdb ran MiXCR on the PCR reads. The sample includes 450,000 to 600,000 distinct CDR3 sequences, approximately 32% of them seen just once. V shed 3 bases, J shed 4 bases, and the junction held 5 bases outside the gene matches. The CDR3 runs to 15 residues. Germline lookup yields CDR1 SGHDN and CDR2 FVKESK. The sequencing here drew on PBMCs from the stem cell graft donor, taken from the stem cell graft. The clonotype originates from a human donor who donated a stem cell graft to a child with aplastic anemia. This rearrangement joins TRBV14 to TRBJ2-1; 8 positions agree with TRBD2. The CDR3 DNA is TGTGCCAGCAGCCATCCGGGACTAGTTTACAATGAGCAGTTCTTC. Its translation is CASSHPGLVYNEQFF.